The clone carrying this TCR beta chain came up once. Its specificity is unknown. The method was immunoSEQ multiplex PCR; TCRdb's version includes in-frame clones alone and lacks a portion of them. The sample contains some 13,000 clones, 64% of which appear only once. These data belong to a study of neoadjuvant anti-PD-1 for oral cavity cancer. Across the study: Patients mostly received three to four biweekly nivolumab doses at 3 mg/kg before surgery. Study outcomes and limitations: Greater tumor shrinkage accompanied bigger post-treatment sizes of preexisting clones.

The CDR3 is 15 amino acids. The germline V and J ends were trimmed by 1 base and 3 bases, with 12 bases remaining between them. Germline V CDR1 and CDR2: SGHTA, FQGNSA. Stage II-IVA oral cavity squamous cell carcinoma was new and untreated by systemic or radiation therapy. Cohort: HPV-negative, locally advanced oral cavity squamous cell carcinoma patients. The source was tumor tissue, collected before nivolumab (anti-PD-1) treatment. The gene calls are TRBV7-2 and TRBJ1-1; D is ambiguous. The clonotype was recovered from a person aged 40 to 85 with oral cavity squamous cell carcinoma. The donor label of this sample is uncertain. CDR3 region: CASSLDSLADTEAFF. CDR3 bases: TGTGCCAGCAGCTTAGATTCTCTGGCAGACACTGAAGCTTTCTTT.